This TCR beta chain derives from a study of CD8+CD57+ T cells in acquired aplastic anemia. Study-wide results and caveats: Both patients and controls carried the same twenty-nine CD8+ CDR3 sequences.

Genomic DNA, serving as template, underwent TCR beta VDJ and CDR3 profiling. TCRdb recomputed calls from the reads with MiXCR, one row per CDR3 protein. The sample lists approximately 250,000 distinct CDR3 sequences; around 82% were seen once. All patients picked for sequencing had shown, by flow cytometry, an expansion of CD8+CD57+ cells. Notes on this clonotype: Its antigen is currently unknown.

Trimming removed 5 bases from V and 11 bases from J, with 25 bases in between. Germline CDR1 and CDR2: SGHTA and FQGTGA. The CDR3 length is 16 residues. This rearrangement joins TRBV7-3 to TRBJ2-1, with D perhaps TRBD2 (7 bases). Sequenced material: sorted CD4+, CD8+, or CD8+CD57+ T cells (not recorded which) from PBMCs. The receptor was isolated from a human donor with aplastic anemia. As DNA, the CDR3 is TGTGCCAGCAGCCCGGGGGGCGCAAACGGTCAGGATAAGCAGTTCTTC. It is translated as CASSPGGANGQDKQFF. The full variable domain, in which reference TRBV7-3 and TRBJ2-1 provide the parts outside the CDR3, is GAGVSQTPSNKVTEKGKYVELRCDPISGHTALYWYRQSLGQGPEFLIYFQGTGAADDSGLPNDRFFAVRPEGSVSTLKIQRTERGDSAVYLCASSPGGANGQDKQFFGPGTRLTVL.